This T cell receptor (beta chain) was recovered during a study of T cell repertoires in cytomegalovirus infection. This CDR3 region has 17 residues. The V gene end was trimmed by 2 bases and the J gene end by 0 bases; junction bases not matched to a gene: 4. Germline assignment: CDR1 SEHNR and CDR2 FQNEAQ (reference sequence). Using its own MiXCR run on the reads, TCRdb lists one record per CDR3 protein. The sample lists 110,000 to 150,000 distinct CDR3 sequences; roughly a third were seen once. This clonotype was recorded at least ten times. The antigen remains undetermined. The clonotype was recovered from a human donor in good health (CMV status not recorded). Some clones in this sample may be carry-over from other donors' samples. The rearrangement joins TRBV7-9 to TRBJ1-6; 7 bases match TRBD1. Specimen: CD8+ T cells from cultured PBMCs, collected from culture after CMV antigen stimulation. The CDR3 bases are TGTGCCAGCAGCTTAACAGGGGCTCTCTCCTATAATTCACCCCTCCACTTT. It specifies CASSLTGALSYNSPLHF. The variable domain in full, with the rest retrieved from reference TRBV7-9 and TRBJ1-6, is DTGVSQNPRHKITKRGQNVTFRCDPISEHNRLYWYRQTLGQGPEFLTYFQNEAQLEKSRLLSDRFSAERPKGSFSTLEIQRTEQGDSAMYLCASSLTGALSYNSPLHFGNGTRLTVT.